The present entry profiles one T cell receptor beta chain with its context. The antigen remains undetermined. The V and J ends lost 0 bases and 3 bases, in that order; junction bases with no gene match: 11. The CDR3 runs 18 residues. Germline V gene data show CDR1 as MNHEY and CDR2 as SVGEGT. TCRdb re-called the 5' RACE reads through MiXCR, storing one row per CDR3 protein. The sample shows 450,000 or so distinct CDR3 sequences, 14% of them seen only once. This entry belongs to a study of identical twins. Study results and limitations: There was more out-of-frame TCR alpha sharing in monozygotic twins than models estimated. Insertions ran lower in abundant cord blood beta clonotypes, though not in memory repertoires. Out-of-frame alpha sequences common to twins were enriched for low generation probability.

Each donor was a healthy Caucasian. These same data were also listed under a study on yellow fever vaccine responses in identical twins.

Sequenced input: CD4+ T cells sorted from blood. The receptor comes from a woman between 18 and 30 years old in good health. The chain is built from TRBV6-2 or TRBV6-3 and TRBJ2-1; 7 bases map to TRBD2. CDR3 loop: CASSYSIVGGGGYNEQFF. DNA for the CDR3: TGTGCCAGCAGTTACTCGATCGTGGGCGGGGGAGGCTACAATGAGCAGTTCTTC.